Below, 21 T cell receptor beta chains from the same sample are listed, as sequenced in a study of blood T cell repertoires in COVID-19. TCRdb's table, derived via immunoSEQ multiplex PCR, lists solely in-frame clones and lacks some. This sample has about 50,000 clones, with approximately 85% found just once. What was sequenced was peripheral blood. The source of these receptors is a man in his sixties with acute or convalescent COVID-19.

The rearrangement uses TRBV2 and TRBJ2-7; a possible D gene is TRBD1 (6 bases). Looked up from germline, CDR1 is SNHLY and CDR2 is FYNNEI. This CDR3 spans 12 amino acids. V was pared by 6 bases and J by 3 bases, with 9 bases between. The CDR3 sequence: CASSYRVYEQYF. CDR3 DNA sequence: TGTGCCAGCAGCTACAGGGTCTACGAGCAGTACTTC.

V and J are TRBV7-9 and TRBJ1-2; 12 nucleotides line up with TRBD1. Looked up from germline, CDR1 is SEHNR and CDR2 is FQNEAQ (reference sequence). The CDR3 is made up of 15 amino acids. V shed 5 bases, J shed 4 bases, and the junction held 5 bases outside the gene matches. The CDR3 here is CASSPGQGAGYGYTF. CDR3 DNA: TGTGCCAGCAGCCCGGGACAGGGGGCAGGCTATGGCTACACCTTC.

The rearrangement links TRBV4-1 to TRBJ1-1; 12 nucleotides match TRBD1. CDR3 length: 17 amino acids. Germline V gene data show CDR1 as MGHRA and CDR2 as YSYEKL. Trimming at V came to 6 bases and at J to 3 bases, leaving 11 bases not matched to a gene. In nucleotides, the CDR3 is TGCGCCAGCAGACAGGGACAGGGGGCGCGAAGGGACACTGAAGCTTTCTTT. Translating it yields CASRQGQGARRDTEAFF.

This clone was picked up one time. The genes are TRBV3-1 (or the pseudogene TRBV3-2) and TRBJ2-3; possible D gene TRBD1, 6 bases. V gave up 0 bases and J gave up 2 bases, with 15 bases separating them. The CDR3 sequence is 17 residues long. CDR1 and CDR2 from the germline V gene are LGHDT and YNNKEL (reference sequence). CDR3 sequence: CASSQDPLLGATDTQYF. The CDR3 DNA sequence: TGTGCCAGCAGCCAAGATCCCCTCTTGGGGGCCACAGATACGCAGTATTTT.

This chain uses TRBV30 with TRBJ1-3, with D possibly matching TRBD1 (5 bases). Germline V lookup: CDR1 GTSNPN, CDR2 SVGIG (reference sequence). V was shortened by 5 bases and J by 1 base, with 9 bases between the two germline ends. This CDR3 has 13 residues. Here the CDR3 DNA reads TGTGCCTGGCCACAGGCTTCTGGAAACACCATATATTTT. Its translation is CAWPQASGNTIYF.

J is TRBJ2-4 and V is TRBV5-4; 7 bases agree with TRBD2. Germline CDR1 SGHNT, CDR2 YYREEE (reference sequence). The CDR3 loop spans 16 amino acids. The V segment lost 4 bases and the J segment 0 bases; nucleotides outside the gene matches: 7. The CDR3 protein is CASSPGLGEAKNIQYF. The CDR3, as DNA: TGTGCCAGCAGCCCTGGACTAGGTGAAGCCAAAAACATTCAGTACTTC.

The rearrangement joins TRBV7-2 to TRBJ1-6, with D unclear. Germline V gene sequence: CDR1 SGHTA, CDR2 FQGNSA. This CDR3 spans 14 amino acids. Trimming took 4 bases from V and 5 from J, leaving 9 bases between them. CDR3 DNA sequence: TGTGCCAGCAGCTCACTAGGAAATAATTCACCCCTCCACTTT. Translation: CASSSLGNNSPLHF.

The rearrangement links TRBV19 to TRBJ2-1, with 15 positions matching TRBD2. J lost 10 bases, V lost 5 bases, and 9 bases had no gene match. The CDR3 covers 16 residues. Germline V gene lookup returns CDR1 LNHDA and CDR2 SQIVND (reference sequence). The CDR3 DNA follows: TGTGCCAGTAGTCCCCGGACTAGCGGGAGGGCCAGGGAGCAGTTCTTC. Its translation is CASSPRTSGRAREQFF.

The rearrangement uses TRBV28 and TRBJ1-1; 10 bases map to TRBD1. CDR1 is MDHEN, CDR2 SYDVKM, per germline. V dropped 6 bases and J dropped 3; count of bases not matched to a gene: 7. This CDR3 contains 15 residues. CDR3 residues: CASSPQGQGYTEAFF. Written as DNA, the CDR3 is TGTGCCAGCAGCCCGCAGGGACAGGGGTACACTGAAGCTTTCTTT.

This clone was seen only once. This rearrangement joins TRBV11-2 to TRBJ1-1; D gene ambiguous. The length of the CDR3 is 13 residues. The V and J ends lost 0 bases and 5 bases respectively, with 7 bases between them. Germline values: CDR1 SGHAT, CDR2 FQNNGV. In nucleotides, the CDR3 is TGTGCCAGCAGCTTAGAGAGGAGGACTGAAGCTTTCTTT. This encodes CASSLERRTEAFF.

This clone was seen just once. This chain's CDR3 is CASSQYQVSYEQYF. The CDR3 DNA is TGTGCCAGCAGCCAATATCAGGTTTCCTACGAGCAGTACTTC. The chain combines TRBV3-1 (or the pseudogene TRBV3-2) with TRBJ2-7, with no clear D. The CDR3 is made up of 14 amino acids. Trimming left V 2 bases short and J 1 base short, with 9 bases between. Germline CDR1 reads LGHDT; CDR2 reads YNNKEL (reference sequence).

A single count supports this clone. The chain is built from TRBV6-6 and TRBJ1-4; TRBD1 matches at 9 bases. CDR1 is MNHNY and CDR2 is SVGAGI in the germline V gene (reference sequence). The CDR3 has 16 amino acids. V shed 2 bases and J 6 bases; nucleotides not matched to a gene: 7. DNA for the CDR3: TGTGCCAGCAGTTACCACAGCTGGACAGGGGATGAAAAACTGTTTTTT. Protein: CASSYHSWTGDEKLFF.

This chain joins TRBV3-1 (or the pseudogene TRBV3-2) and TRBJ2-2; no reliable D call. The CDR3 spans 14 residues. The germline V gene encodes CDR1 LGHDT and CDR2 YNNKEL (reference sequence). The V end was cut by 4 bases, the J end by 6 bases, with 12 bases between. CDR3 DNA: TGTGCCAGCAGCCCACCGGGTGCGCCCGGGGAGCTGTTTTTT. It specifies CASSPPGAPGELFF.

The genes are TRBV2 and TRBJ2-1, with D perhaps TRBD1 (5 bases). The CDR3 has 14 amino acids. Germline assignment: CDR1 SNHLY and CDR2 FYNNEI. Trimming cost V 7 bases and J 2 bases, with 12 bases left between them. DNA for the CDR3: TGTGCCAGCACTAAAGGGGTAACCTACAATGAGCAGTTCTTC. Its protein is CASTKGVTYNEQFF.

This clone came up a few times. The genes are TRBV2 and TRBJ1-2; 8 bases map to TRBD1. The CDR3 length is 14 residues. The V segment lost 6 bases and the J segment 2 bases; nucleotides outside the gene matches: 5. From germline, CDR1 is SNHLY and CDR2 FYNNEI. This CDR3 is CASRGRDRNYGYTF. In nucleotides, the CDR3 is TGTGCCAGCAGGGGCAGGGACAGGAACTATGGCTACACCTTC.

The CDR3: CASSATHGADTQYF. CDR3 coding DNA: TGCGCCAGCAGCGCCACCCACGGGGCAGATACGCAGTATTTT. The chain is built from TRBV5-1 and TRBJ2-3, with D possibly matching TRBD2 (5 bases). Trimming took off 4 bases at V and 4 bases at J, with 13 bases between the two ends. The CDR3 runs to 14 residues. CDR1 is SGHRS and CDR2 is YFSETQ in the germline V gene.

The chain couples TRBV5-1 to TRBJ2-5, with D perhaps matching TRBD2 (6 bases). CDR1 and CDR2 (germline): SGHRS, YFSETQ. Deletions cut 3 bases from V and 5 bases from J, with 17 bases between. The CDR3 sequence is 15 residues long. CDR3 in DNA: TGCGCCAGCAGCTCAGCCGGGAGTAGTAGGGAGACCCAGTACTTC. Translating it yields CASSSAGSSRETQYF. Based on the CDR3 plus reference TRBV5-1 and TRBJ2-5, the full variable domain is KAGVTQTPRYLIKTRGQQVTLSCSPISGHRSVSWYQQTPGQGLQFLFEYFSETQRNKGNFPGRFSGRQFSNSRSEMNVSTLELGDSALYLCASSSAGSSRETQYFGPGTRLLVL.

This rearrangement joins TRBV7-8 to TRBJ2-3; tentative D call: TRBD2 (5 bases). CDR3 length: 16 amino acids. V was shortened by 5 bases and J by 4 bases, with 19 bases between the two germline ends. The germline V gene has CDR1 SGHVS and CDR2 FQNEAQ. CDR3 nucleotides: TGTGCCAGCAGCCCCGCGCTTGAGGGCGGTTCAGATACGCAGTATTTT. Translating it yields CASSPALEGGSDTQYF.

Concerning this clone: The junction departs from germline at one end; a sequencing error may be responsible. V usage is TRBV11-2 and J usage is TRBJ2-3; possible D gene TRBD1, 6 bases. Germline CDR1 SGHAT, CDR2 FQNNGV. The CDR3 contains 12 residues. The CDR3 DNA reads TGTGCCAGCAGCCCAGGGGTGGTAAGGCCCTCTTTT. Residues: CASSPGVVRPSF.

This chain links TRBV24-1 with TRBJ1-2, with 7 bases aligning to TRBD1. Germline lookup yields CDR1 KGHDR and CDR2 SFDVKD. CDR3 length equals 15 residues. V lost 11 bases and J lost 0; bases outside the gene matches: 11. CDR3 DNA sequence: TGTGCCATCCGGGACAGCAAAAACTCTAACTATGGCTACACCTTC. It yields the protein CAIRDSKNSNYGYTF.

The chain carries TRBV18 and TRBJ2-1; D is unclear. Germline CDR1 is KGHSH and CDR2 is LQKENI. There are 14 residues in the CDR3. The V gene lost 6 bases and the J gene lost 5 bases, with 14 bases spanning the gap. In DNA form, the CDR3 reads TGTGCCAGCTCCCGAGCAGGCCCGAACAATGAGCAGTTCTTC. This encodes CASSRAGPNNEQFF.